Listed below are T cell receptor beta chains from one sample, sequenced in a study of molecular identifiers for immune sequencing clone quantification. TCRdb analysed the PCR reads with MiXCR anew, one entry per CDR3 protein. The sample includes hundreds of thousands of distinct CDR3 sequences, 25% seen only once; the top ten take about 0.73%. The sequenced sample was naive CD8+ T cells from blood, with Jurkat cell RNA spiked in. The receptors derive from a human donor in good health. Some libraries in this study had Jurkat cell RNA spiked in. Each CDR3 is given with its conserved first and last residue. A D gene is named only where the DNA matches it firmly. Clone size is shown for a subset of rows, as once, few, many or a class of expanded clone.

v_gene	abundance	j_gene	d_gene	len	CDR3nt	CDR3aa
TRBV5-6	few	TRBJ2-1	TRBD2	16	TGTGCCAGCAGCCTCGGCGGGGGACTGAACTACAATGAGCAGTTCTTC	CASSLGGGLNYNEQFF
TRBV19	.	TRBJ2-1	.	16	TGTGCCAGTAGTGCCGTTAGCGGCAGCTCCTACAATGAGCAGTTCTTC	CASSAVSGSSYNEQFF
TRBV7-9	.	TRBJ2-1	TRBD1	16	TGTGCCAGCAGCTTAGACTGGGACAGCCTTCGCAATGAGCAGTTCTTC	CASSLDWDSLRNEQFF
TRBV4-1	.	TRBJ2-1	.	18	TGCGCCAGCCGCCAAGATAATGGACCCCTATCTTCCTACAATGAGCAGTTCTTC	CASRQDNGPLSSYNEQFF
TRBV12-3/TRBV12-4	.	TRBJ1-1	TRBD1	15	TGTGCCAGCAGTTTGGTCGGGACAGGGGACACTGAAACTTTCTTT	CASSLVGTGDTETFF
TRBV24-1	many	TRBJ2-1	.	12	TGTGCCACCAGTGATTTTCACAATGAGCAGTTCTTC	CATSDFHNEQFF
TRBV5-5	many	TRBJ1-5	.	16	TGTGCCAGCAGCCCAAGATATGAGGACAGAAATCAGCCCCAGCATTTT	CASSPRYEDRNQPQHF
TRBV14	few	TRBJ2-7	TRBD2	14	TGTGCCAGCAGCCAAGTCCGGACTAGCGGCGAGCAGTACTTC	CASSQVRTSGEQYF
TRBV30	.	TRBJ2-3	.	17	TGTGCCTGGAGTGTACTATTTGAGACACCCGGCACAGATACGCAGTATTTT	CAWSVLFETPGTDTQYF
TRBV12-3/TRBV12-4	few	TRBJ1-2	.	13	TGTGCCAGCAGTTACAGAGTCACTTATGGCTACACCTTC	CASSYRVTYGYTF
TRBV11-2	few	TRBJ1-6	TRBD1	16	TGTGCCAGCAGCCGAGCGACAGGGGCCTATAATTCACCCCTCCACTTT	CASSRATGAYNSPLHF
TRBV6-5	.	TRBJ1-5	TRBD1	14	TGTGCCAGCAGACTCACAGGGGGCGGTCAGCCCCAGCATTTT	CASRLTGGGQPQHF
TRBV5-6	few	TRBJ2-7	.	14	TGTGCCAGCAGCTTGGTAAGCAGATCCTACGAGCAGTACTTC	CASSLVSRSYEQYF
TRBV5-1	many	TRBJ2-3	.	12	TGCGCCAGCAGCTATAACGCAGATACGCAGTATTTT	CASSYNADTQYF
TRBV2	.	TRBJ2-5	TRBD2	15	TGTGCCAGCAGTGAAGCCCCTAGCGGGATGGAGACCCAGTACTTC	CASSEAPSGMETQYF
TRBV7-6	.	TRBJ2-2	.	17	TGTGCCAGCAGCCCCGCCCTGCGGGGAGAGATCACCGGGGAGCTGTTTTTT	CASSPALRGEITGELFF
TRBV7-2	many	TRBJ2-3	.	16	TGTGCCAGCAGCTGGGCGCGGACTACCGTTTCAGATACGCAGTATTTT	CASSWARTTVSDTQYF
TRBV28	many	TRBJ1-1	.	12	TGTGCCACCCGGGATCAGAACACTGAAGCTTTCTTT	CATRDQNTEAFF
TRBV3-1	many	TRBJ2-2	.	16	TGTGCCAGCAGCCAAGAGGGGCGCTTGAACACCGGGGAGCTGTTTTTT	CASSQEGRLNTGELFF
TRBV5-1	many	TRBJ2-5	.	12	TGCGCCAGCAGCTTGGTAGCGGAGACCCAGTACTTC	CASSLVAETQYF
TRBV7-2	medium-sized	TRBJ2-7	TRBD2	14	TGTGCCAGCAGCTTTACTAGCGGGGAGTACGAGCAGTACTTC	CASSFTSGEYEQYF
TRBV28	.	TRBJ1-5	.	13	TGTGCCAGCAGTTTACAGGCGGCCCAGCCCCAGCATTTT	CASSLQAAQPQHF
TRBV30	.	TRBJ2-1	.	15	TGTGCCTGGAGTTCCTCGCGACAGTTGTACAATGAGCAGTTCTTC	CAWSSSRQLYNEQFF
TRBV24-1	many	TRBJ2-3	TRBD2	15	TGTGCCACCGGTCCGACTAGCGGGACAATAGATACGCAGTATTTT	CATGPTSGTIDTQYF
TRBV11-2	.	TRBJ2-7	TRBD2	18	TGTGCCAGCAGCTCAATTCATCAGACTAGCGGGAGCCCCTACGAGCAGTACTTC	CASSSIHQTSGSPYEQYF
TRBV13	.	TRBJ1-6	.	12	TGTGCCAGCTCCACGCCTGATTCACCCCTCCACTTT	CASSTPDSPLHF
TRBV2	.	TRBJ2-7	.	14	TGTGCCAGCAGTGGGCAGGGTTCGGAGTACGAGCAGTACTTC	CASSGQGSEYEQYF
TRBV4-1	few	TRBJ2-3	TRBD2	15	TGCGCCAGCAGCGCCCTAGCGGATCACACAGATACGCAGTATTTT	CASSALADHTDTQYF
TRBV12-3/TRBV12-4	many	TRBJ2-3	.	14	TGTGCCAGCAGTCAACGACTAGTACCACATACGCAGTATTTT	CASSQRLVPHTQYF
TRBV9	few	TRBJ2-5	.	13	TGTGCCAGCAGCCTACATTCCGCGGAGACCCAGTACTTC	CASSLHSAETQYF
TRBV5-6	.	TRBJ1-6	.	15	TGTGCCAGCAGCCGGGACAATGACAATAATTCACCCCTCCACTTT	CASSRDNDNNSPLHF
TRBV4-3	many	TRBJ2-3	.	15	TGCGCCAGCAGCCAAAACCCCCGGACAAAAGATACGCAGTATTTT	CASSQNPRTKDTQYF
TRBV7-2	many	TRBJ1-1	.	12	TGTGCCAGCAGCTTCGGACCTAATGAAGCTTTCTTT	CASSFGPNEAFF
TRBV12-3/TRBV12-4	.	TRBJ2-7	.	13	TGTGCCAGCAGTTTTGAGCCAAAATACGAGCAGTACTTC	CASSFEPKYEQYF
TRBV6-5	many	TRBJ2-7	.	17	TGTGCCAGCAGTTACTCGCCGCGGCCCGCAGGGTTCTACGAGCAGTACTTC	CASSYSPRPAGFYEQYF
TRBV29-1	many	TRBJ1-1	.	14	TGCAGCGTTGACCTGCGGGGAGTGAACACTGAAGCTTTCTTT	CSVDLRGVNTEAFF
TRBV25-1	few	TRBJ2-3	.	15	TGTGCCAGCAGTGAAGGAGGGACGTCATATGATACGCAGTATTTT	CASSEGGTSYDTQYF
TRBV7-2	.	TRBJ2-1	.	15	TGTGCCAGCAAACAGGACGGGGGCAACTACAATGAGCAGTTCTTC	CASKQDGGNYNEQFF
TRBV7-6	few	TRBJ2-3	TRBD2	15	TGTGCCAGCAGCCGAGCGGGAGTCGCCGCAGATACGCAGTATTTT	CASSRAGVAADTQYF
TRBV9	many	TRBJ2-7	.	14	TGTGCCAGCAGCGCTCCCACCGGGCCCTACGAGCAGTACTTC	CASSAPTGPYEQYF
TRBV27	once	TRBJ2-3	TRBD1	14	TGTGCCAGCAGTACCCGACAGGGAACTATTACGCAGTATTTT	CASSTRQGTITQYF
TRBV20-1	.	TRBJ2-7	.	13	TGCAGTGCTAGGCCCTTGGACGGTTACGAGCAGTACTTC	CSARPLDGYEQYF
TRBV11-3	.	TRBJ2-1	.	13	TGTGCCAGCTGCCCAGGGTGGCCCAATGAGCAGTTCTTC	CASCPGWPNEQFF
TRBV4-3	many	TRBJ1-5	.	16	TGCGCCAGCAGCCAAGATTTCAGTATTAGCAATCAGCCCCAGCATTTT	CASSQDFSISNQPQHF
TRBV7-2	few	TRBJ2-7	.	12	TGTGCCAGCAGCTTGGAATGGTACGAGCAGTACTTC	CASSLEWYEQYF
TRBV5-1	many	TRBJ2-3	TRBD2	15	TGCGCCAGCAGTATCCTAGCGGGACCCACAGATACGCAGTATTTT	CASSILAGPTDTQYF
TRBV6-2/TRBV6-3	.	TRBJ2-7	.	12	TGTGCCAGCAGCCGCACAGTGTACGAGCAGTACTTC	CASSRTVYEQYF
TRBV14	many	TRBJ1-1	.	14	TGTGCCAGCAGCCAATTTATGTCGAACACTGAAGCTTTCTTT	CASSQFMSNTEAFF
TRBV13	many	TRBJ2-7	.	13	TGTGCCAGCAGCCCCAGTCGGCTAGACGAGCAGTACTTC	CASSPSRLDEQYF